One and the same sample provided the 31 T cell receptor beta chains below, sequenced in a study of T cell repertoires in cytomegalovirus infection. MiXCR, applied by TCRdb to the reads, yields one record per CDR3 protein. Of some 920,000 distinct CDR3 sequences detected, roughly a third appear once; the ten largest clones hold around an eighth. Their target antigens are unknown. This sample comprised cultured CD8+ T cells from PBMCs, obtained from culture after CMV antigen stimulation. These receptors came from a human donor in good health (CMV status not recorded). Some clones in this sample may be carry-over from other donors' samples.

The table lists this clonotype with a few counts. The CDR3: CAITSRTGELFF. CDR3 DNA sequence: TGTGCCATCACCTCGAGAACCGGGGAGCTGTTTTTT. The chain combines TRBV10-3 with TRBJ2-2, with D hard to call. Germline V lookup: CDR1 ENHRY, CDR2 SYGVKD. Deletions cut 7 bases from V and 5 bases from J, with 8 bases between. The CDR3 consists of 12 residues.

This clonotype was seen just once. The V and J genes are TRBV4-2 and TRBJ1-1; D ambiguous. Germline V gene lookup returns CDR1 LGHNA and CDR2 YNFKEQ. This CDR3 has 15 amino acids. Trimming cost V 4 bases and J 6 bases, with 18 bases left between them. The CDR3 here is CASSPTKTLGAEAFF. DNA for the CDR3: TGTGCCAGCAGCCCGACTAAGACTCTGGGCGCTGAAGCTTTCTTT.

CDR3 in amino acids: CASSYGTGGMSGYTF. The CDR3 DNA reads TGTGCCAGCAGTTACGGGACAGGGGGCATGAGTGGCTACACCTTC. The V and J genes are TRBV6-8 and TRBJ1-2, with 12 bases fitting TRBD1. With 2 bases clipped from V and 7 bases from J, the junction kept 5 bases outside the gene matches. Germline lookup yields CDR1 MNHGY and CDR2 SAAAGT. The CDR3 has 15 amino acids.

Here the CDR3 DNA reads TGTGCCAGCGGAAGCGGTAACTCCTACGAGCAGTACTTC. As protein: CASGSGNSYEQYF. The rearrangement joins TRBV7-8 to TRBJ2-7; possibly TRBD2 for D (5 bases). Per germline, CDR1 SGHVS and CDR2 FQNEAQ. Between the trimmed V and J ends, which lost 8 bases and 0 bases, there was a span of 11 bases. The CDR3 loop spans 13 amino acids. The whole variable domain, filled in from reference TRBV7-8 and TRBJ2-7, reads GAGVSQSPRYKVAKRGQDVALRCDPISGHVSLFWYQQALGQGPEFLTYFQNEAQLDKSGLPSDRFFAERPEGSVSTLKIQRTQQEDSAVYLCASGSGNSYEQYFGPGTRLTVT.

This clonotype was observed many times. The chain couples TRBV12-3 or TRBV12-4 to TRBJ1-5; 7 bases align to TRBD1. V lost 5 bases and J lost 0; bases outside the gene matches: 13. The CDR3 has 18 amino acids. DNA of the CDR3: TGTGCCAGCAGTCCCCCGGGACAGCAGTACCCTAGCAATCAGCCCCAGCATTTT. Translation gives CASSPPGQQYPSNQPQHF.

The chain links TRBV7-4 to TRBJ1-5; perhaps TRBD1 as D (5 bases). V was cut by 1 base and J by 3 bases, with 13 bases left in between. Germline V CDR1 and CDR2: SGHVT, SQSDAQ. CDR3 length equals 16 residues. This chain's CDR3 is CASSLGSREYNQPQHF. In DNA, the CDR3 is TGTGCCAGCAGCTTAGGTTCCAGGGAATACAATCAGCCCCAGCATTTT. The whole variable domain, filled in from reference TRBV7-4 and TRBJ1-5, reads GAGVSQSPRYKVAKRGRDVALRCDSISGHVTLYWYRQTLGQGSEVLTYSQSDAQRDKSGRPSGRFSAERPERSVSTLKIQRTEQGDSAVYLCASSLGSREYNQPQHFGDGTRLSIL.

The chain combines TRBV11-1 with TRBJ2-3; maybe TRBD2 (6 bases). In germline, CDR1 is SGHAT, CDR2 FQDESV (reference sequence). There are 16 residues in the CDR3. Trimming took 2 bases from V and 4 from J, leaving 16 bases between them. This CDR3 reads CASSLFQLGGADTQYF. In DNA, the CDR3 is TGTGCCAGCAGCTTATTCCAACTCGGAGGGGCAGATACGCAGTATTTT.

The chain recombines TRBV4-3 with TRBJ2-2, with D unclear. The V gene lost 5 bases and the J gene lost 8 bases, with 9 bases spanning the gap. The CDR3 is made up of 12 amino acids. Germline V gives CDR1 LGHNA, CDR2 YSLEER. CDR3 sequence (DNA): TGCGCCAGCAGCGCCCCGCCAGGGGAGCTGTTTTTT. Its translation is CASSAPPGELFF.

This clonotype occurred many times. The chain employs TRBV7-2 and TRBJ1-1, with D hard to call. V was clipped by 6 bases and J by 0 bases, with 8 bases between them. In germline, CDR1 is SGHTA, CDR2 FQGNSA. The CDR3 totals 13 residues. CDR3 amino acids: CASSDRLNTEAFF. The CDR3 DNA is TGTGCCAGCAGTGATCGCTTGAACACTGAAGCTTTCTTT.

The chain couples TRBV7-4 to TRBJ1-5, with a tentative D call TRBD1 (5 bases). Trimming removed 1 base from V and 7 bases from J, with 11 bases in between. The CDR3 is 14 residues long. Germline V lookup: CDR1 SGHVT, CDR2 SQSDAQ. In DNA, the CDR3 is TGTGCCAGCAGCTTAGGAGGGACCTTGCAGCCCCAGCATTTT. This gives the protein CASSLGGTLQPQHF.

This clonotype was detected many times. This rearrangement joins TRBV7-2 to TRBJ2-1, with 12 bases lining up with TRBD2. This CDR3 is built from 18 residues. Losses at the gene ends were 2 bases for V and 5 bases for J; bases not matched to a gene: 10. Germline CDR1 reads SGHTA; CDR2 reads FQGNSA. The CDR3 DNA reads as TGTGCCAGCAGCTTAAATAGACTAGCGGGGGAGTCTCACAATGAGCAGTTCTTC. Translating it yields CASSLNRLAGESHNEQFF.

CDR3 DNA: TGTGCCAGCAGTACTGGGGCTCCAGATACGCAGTATTTT. Protein product: CASSTGAPDTQYF. The gene calls are TRBV6-2 or TRBV6-3 and TRBJ2-3; TRBD1 might be the D (5 bases). The CDR3 is 13 residues long. V shed 5 bases and J shed 4 bases, with 10 bases lying between them. CDR1 and CDR2 (germline): MNHEY, SVGEGT.

A word on this clonotype: Being one base from a much bigger clone, this may be a read error. The V call is TRBV7-6, the J call TRBJ2-3; 9 nucleotides align to TRBD1. The CDR3 extends over 16 amino acids. The germline V gene has CDR1 SGHVS and CDR2 FNYEAQ. The junction had 8 bases not matched to a gene; V was cut back by 5 bases and J by 2 bases. The CDR3 here is CASSPLQGAATDTQYF. The DNA of the CDR3 is TGTGCCAGCAGCCCTCTACAGGGGGCGGCCACAGATACGCAGTATTTT.

This chain connects TRBV19 to TRBJ1-3, with D tentatively TRBD1 (5 bases). Deletions cut 6 bases from V and 0 bases from J, with 12 bases between. This CDR3 is 15 amino acids long. Germline V gene lookup returns CDR1 LNHDA and CDR2 SQIVND (reference sequence). The CDR3 protein is CASSPGPFSGNTIYF. The CDR3 region has the DNA TGTGCCAGTAGCCCGGGACCTTTCTCTGGAAACACCATATATTTT.

This clonotype was seen many times. V usage is TRBV6-5 and J usage is TRBJ1-1, with D hard to call. Trimming took 0 bases from V and 3 from J, leaving 8 bases between them. Looked up from germline, CDR1 is MNHEY and CDR2 is SVGAGI. The CDR3 has 14 residues. Written as DNA, the CDR3 is TGTGCCAGCAGTTACTCAATGAGTTACACTGAAGCTTTCTTT. This codes for CASSYSMSYTEAFF.

This sequence joins TRBV5-8 and TRBJ1-5, with a weak D call TRBD1 (6 bases). CDR3 size: 14 residues. V lost 2 bases and J lost 3, with 9 bases in between. The germline V gene has CDR1 SGHTS and CDR2 YDEGEE. CDR3 amino acids: CASSFYRDNQPQHF. CDR3 bases: TGTGCCAGCAGCTTCTACAGGGACAATCAGCCCCAGCATTTT.

Points on this clonotype: A read error may be the cause here, since a much bigger clone is one base away. This chain joins TRBV7-2 and TRBJ1-5, with 10 bases aligning to TRBD1. This CDR3 has 19 residues. Germline loops: CDR1 SGHTA, CDR2 FQGNSA. The CDR3 DNA is TGTGCCAGCAGCTTAGTAGTGGGACAGGGGCCCCCGGGCAATCAGTCCCAGCATTTT. It yields the protein CASSLVVGQGPPGNQSQHF.

The chain employs TRBV11-3 and TRBJ2-2; 7 positions match TRBD2. Germline CDR1 and CDR2: SGHNT and YENEEA. The CDR3 contains 16 residues. The V and J ends lost 2 bases and 0 bases, in that order; junction bases with no gene match: 3. The CDR3 DNA sequence: TGTGCCAGCAGCTTAAGGCGGGGGTCGAACACCGGGGAGCTGTTTTTT. It specifies CASSLRRGSNTGELFF. The full variable domain, rest sourced from reference TRBV11-3 and TRBJ2-2, is EAGVVQSPRYKIIEKKQPVAFWCNPISGHNTLYWYLQNLGQGPELLIRYENEEAVDDSQLPKDRFSAERLKGVDSTLKIQPAELGDSAVYLCASSLRRGSNTGELFFGEGSRLTVL.

Remarks on this clonotype: An end of the junction differs from the germline gene, which may be a read error. CDR3: CVSSTALGPYNEQFF. The CDR3 DNA sequence: TGTGTCAGTAGCACCGCCCTAGGCCCCTACAATGAGCAGTTCTTC. V is TRBV19 and J is TRBJ2-1; no clear D gene. The CDR3 length is 15 residues. Germline CDR1 LNHDA, CDR2 SQIVND (reference sequence). Full variable domain (outside the CDR3, taken from reference TRBV19 and TRBJ2-1): DGGITQSPKYLFRKEGQNVTLSCEQNLNHDAMYWYRQDPGQGLRLIYYSQIVNDFQKGDIAEGYSVSREKKESFPLTVTSAQKNPTAFYLCVSSTALGPYNEQFFGPGTRLTVL.

This clonotype was seen repeatedly, ten times or more. The chain carries TRBV7-8 and TRBJ2-7, with D perhaps TRBD1 (6 bases). The CDR3 sequence is 16 residues long. With 0 bases removed from V and 1 base from J, the gap between germline ends came to 13 bases. Germline loops: CDR1 SGHVS, CDR2 FQNEAQ. Here the CDR3 DNA reads TGTGCCAGCAGCTTAGCGCCGTGGGACACGTCCTACGAGCAGTACGTC. Translating it yields CASSLAPWDTSYEQYV.

V gene TRBV19 combines with J gene TRBJ1-5; D gene unclear. The CDR3 is made up of 13 amino acids. From germline, CDR1 is LNHDA and CDR2 SQIVND (reference sequence). Trimming pared 7 bases from V and 8 bases from J, leaving 15 bases between. CDR3 sequence reads: CASTLVLWEPQHF. Written as DNA, the CDR3 is TGTGCCAGTACCTTGGTATTGTGGGAGCCCCAGCATTTT.

J is TRBJ1-2 and V is TRBV2; tentatively, D is TRBD1 (6 bases). The CDR3 totals 14 residues. Germline-derived CDR1 and CDR2 are SNHLY and FYNNEI. V was pared by 8 bases and J by 4 bases, with 17 bases between. CDR3: CASVGGRTSYGYTF. The CDR3 region has the DNA TGTGCCAGCGTTGGGGGCCGAACGTCCTATGGCTACACCTTC. Looking up the rest from reference TRBV2 and TRBJ1-2 gives the full variable domain: EPEVTQTPSHQVTQMGQEVILRCVPISNHLYFYWYRQILGQKVEFLVSFYNNEISEKSEIFDDQFSVERPDGSNFTLKIRSTKLEDSAMYFCASVGGRTSYGYTFGSGTRLTVV.

The rearrangement joins TRBV7-6 to TRBJ2-1, with D possibly being TRBD1 or TRBD2 (5 bases each). This CDR3 spans 15 amino acids. Germline CDR1 and CDR2: SGHVS and FNYEAQ. V shed 5 bases and J shed 5 bases, with 16 bases lying between them. This CDR3 reads CASSQSRGTHNEQFF. DNA of the CDR3: TGTGCCAGCAGCCAATCGCGTGGGACCCACAATGAGCAGTTCTTC.

V gene TRBV19 combines with J gene TRBJ1-5; 8 nucleotides match TRBD1. Trimming cost V 6 bases and J 9 bases; bases outside gene matches: 10. The CDR3 totals 14 residues. Germline V lookup: CDR1 LNHDA, CDR2 SQIVND (reference sequence). The CDR3 DNA reads TGTGCCAGTAGACGGGACAGGTCTGTATGGCCCCAGCATTTT. Its translation: CASRRDRSVWPQHF.

The J gene is TRBJ1-2, the V gene TRBV2; D is possibly TRBD1 (5 bases). Germline CDR1 and CDR2: SNHLY and FYNNEI. The V end was cut by 6 bases, the J end by 6 bases, with 8 bases between. There are 11 residues in the CDR3. The CDR3 DNA follows: TGTGCCAGCAGAGGGGCCGATGGCTACACCTTC. This sequence encodes CASRGADGYTF. The complete variable domain, with remaining parts taken from reference TRBV2 and TRBJ1-2, reads EPEVTQTPSHQVTQMGQEVILRCVPISNHLYFYWYRQILGQKVEFLVSFYNNEISEKSEIFDDQFSVERPDGSNFTLKIRSTKLEDSAMYFCASRGADGYTFGSGTRLTVV.

The rearrangement uses TRBV27 and TRBJ1-3, with a possible D match to TRBD1 (6 bases). V lost 6 bases to trimming and J lost 1 base, with 13 bases between them. The CDR3 consists of 15 residues. In germline, CDR1 is MNHEY, CDR2 SMNVEV (reference sequence). The DNA of the CDR3 is TGTGCCAGCAGAGACGGGGGGGCTTCTGGAAACACCATATATTTT. Protein sequence: CASRDGGASGNTIYF.

This clonotype was observed at least ten times. The chain has TRBV6-1 and TRBJ1-5; D perhaps matches TRBD1 (5 bases). The V end lost 6 bases, the J end lost 0 bases, and 15 bases lay between the germline ends. Germline V gene sequence: CDR1 MNHNS, CDR2 SASEGT. CDR3 length equals 16 residues. The CDR3 nucleotides are TGTGCCAGCAGGTCTGGGGCAGGGTATAGCAATCAGCCCCAGCATTTT. This sequence encodes CASRSGAGYSNQPQHF.

The rearrangement uses TRBV5-4 and TRBJ2-1, with 9 bases identical to TRBD1. The germline gives CDR1 SGHNT, CDR2 YYREEE (reference sequence). V trimming: 0 bases; J trimming: 8 bases; junction bases outside the gene matches: 6. The CDR3 is made up of 15 amino acids. CDR3 protein: CASSLADRGIHEQFF. The DNA for the CDR3 is TGTGCCAGCAGCTTGGCGGACAGGGGCATCCATGAGCAGTTCTTC.

This clonotype was recorded once. A much larger clone is a single base away; this may be a read error. The CDR3 sequence: CVSIQGDRGPPATNEKLFF. The CDR3 coding sequence is TGTGTCAGCATCCAGGGGGACAGGGGGCCACCCGCAACTAATGAAAAACTGTTTTTT. This chain joins TRBV7-8 and TRBJ1-4; 12 bases align to TRBD1. Germline CDR1 SGHVS, CDR2 FQNEAQ. The CDR3 runs to 19 residues.

This clonotype was seen a handful of times. The chain is built from TRBV4-1 and TRBJ2-1, with TRBD1 identical over 8 bases. The CDR3 has 14 amino acids. Germline V lookup: CDR1 MGHRA, CDR2 YSYEKL. The trim removed 4 bases at V and 5 bases at J, leaving 4 bases unmatched. The CDR3 sequence is CASSRDRLNNEQFF. The CDR3 bases are TGCGCCAGCAGCCGGGACAGGCTTAACAATGAGCAGTTCTTC.

In its sample, this clonotype was seen a few times. The J gene is TRBJ2-5, the V gene TRBV7-2; the D is unclear. The CDR3 contains 15 residues. V was clipped by 1 base and J by 5 bases, with 14 bases between them. Germline V gene lookup returns CDR1 SGHTA and CDR2 FQGNSA. The CDR3 loop reads CASSLDGLIVETQYF. CDR3 in DNA: TGTGCCAGCAGCTTAGACGGTCTAATTGTCGAGACCCAGTACTTC. The full variable domain, in which reference TRBV7-2 and TRBJ2-5 provide the parts outside the CDR3, is GAGVSQSPSNKVTEKGKDVELRCDPISGHTALYWYRQSLGQGLEFLIYFQGNSAPDKSGLPSDRFSAERTGGSVSTLTIQRTQQEDSAVYLCASSLDGLIVETQYFGPGTRLLVL.